This T cell receptor beta chain was retrieved from a study of early T cells in non-severe SARS-CoV-2 infection. Notes on the study in general: The VDJdb matching leaned toward anti-spike CD8 responses and overlooked private and CD4 specificities.

This CDR3 region has 17 residues. V was clipped by 0 bases and J by 3 bases, with 12 bases between them. Looked up from germline, CDR1 is SEHNR and CDR2 is FQNEAQ (reference sequence). Each CDR3 protein is one row after TCRdb ran MiXCR on the 5' RACE reads. This table holds approximately 83,000 distinct CDR3 sequences, more than 12% found once. This clonotype came up a few times. Its specificity is not known. This clonotype was obtained from an adult who was a healthcare worker with PCR-confirmed SARS-CoV-2 infection or an uninfected control (not recorded which). Sequenced: whole blood. The chain carries TRBV7-9 and TRBJ1-6; the D is unclear. CDR3 nucleotides: TGTGCCAGCAGCTTAGCCCGGCTGGGGAGCTATAATTCACCCCTCCACTTT. Translating gives CASSLARLGSYNSPLHF. The full variable domain, in which reference TRBV7-9 and TRBJ1-6 provide the parts outside the CDR3, is DTGVSQNPRHKITKRGQNVTFRCDPISEHNRLYWYRQTLGQGPEFLTYFQNEAQLEKSRLLSDRFSAERPKGSFSTLEIQRTEQGDSAMYLCASSLARLGSYNSPLHFGNGTRLTVT.